The T cell receptor (beta chain) described here comes from a study of shared T cell receptors in the human thymus. Produced via immunoSEQ multiplex PCR; TCRdb's table is partial and in-frame only. The data hold about 380,000 clones, with approximately 95% observed a single time. V lost 6 bases and J 7 bases, leaving 18 bases between the germline ends. Germline V gene lookup returns CDR1 MNHEY and CDR2 SMNVEV (reference sequence). The CDR3 is 14 residues long. This rearrangement joins TRBV27 to TRBJ1-1; D remains ambiguous. This TCR derives from a human donor. Sequencing used thymocytes. CDR3 protein: CASSFNGLDGEAFF. The CDR3 region has the DNA TGTGCCAGCAGCTTCAATGGACTCGATGGTGAAGCTTTCTTT.